Included here is one TCR beta chain sequence, with context. What it recognizes is unknown. The data belong to a study of response to subunit inactivated influenza vaccine. TCRdb reanalysed the RT-PCR reads using MiXCR and keeps one entry per CDR3 protein. The sample lists hundreds of thousands of distinct CDR3 sequences, more than 15% occurring once. Study results and caveats: The authors suggested that few new T cells are recruited per seasonal influenza vaccination.

Trimming removed 0 bases at V and 2 bases at J, with 17 bases between. The CDR3 contains 17 residues. CDR1 and CDR2 from the germline V gene are LGHNA and YNFKEQ. The sequence came from a man between 50 and 59 years old who received an inactivated influenza vaccine. The V gene is TRBV4-2, the J gene TRBJ2-7; maybe TRBD2 (6 bases). Sequencing was performed on PBMCs from blood, taken 12 days after vaccination. CDR3 residues: CASSQDRRAGRPYEQYF. The CDR3, as DNA: TGTGCCAGCAGCCAAGATAGACGGGCGGGGCGACCCTACGAGCAGTACTTC.